This T cell receptor beta chain was identified in a study of tumor and adjacent non-tumor tissue in lung cancer. A modified ARM-PCR protocol with three rounds of nested PCR amplified TCRbeta. TCRdb independently ran MiXCR on the multiplex PCR reads; one entry per CDR3 protein. The sample lists 100,000 to 150,000 distinct CDR3 sequences, roughly 67% occurring once. Study-level findings and limits: Tumor tissue had significantly higher TCR diversity than normal lung. Patients with more diverse tumor TCRs had worse survival. Tumor repertoires had a smaller top 100 clone share than normal lung.

Of note for this clonotype: Its antigen remains unknown.

With 7 bases clipped from V and 4 bases from J, the junction kept 18 bases outside the gene matches. The germline V gene encodes CDR1 DFQATT and CDR2 SNEGSKA (reference sequence). The CDR3 covers 17 residues. The template was RNA from unsorted bulk tissue. Newly diagnosed lung cancer patients had thoracic surgery in China, August–late 2014, without prior chemotherapy. The sequencing sample was made of lung tumor tissue. V usage is TRBV20-1 and J usage is TRBJ2-1; 8 bases match TRBD1. The sequence came from a young man with non-small cell lung cancer. The CDR3 reads CSVPSFSQGALYNEQFF. Written as DNA, the CDR3 is TGCAGTGTCCCCTCATTCTCGCAGGGGGCATTATACAATGAGCAGTTCTTC.